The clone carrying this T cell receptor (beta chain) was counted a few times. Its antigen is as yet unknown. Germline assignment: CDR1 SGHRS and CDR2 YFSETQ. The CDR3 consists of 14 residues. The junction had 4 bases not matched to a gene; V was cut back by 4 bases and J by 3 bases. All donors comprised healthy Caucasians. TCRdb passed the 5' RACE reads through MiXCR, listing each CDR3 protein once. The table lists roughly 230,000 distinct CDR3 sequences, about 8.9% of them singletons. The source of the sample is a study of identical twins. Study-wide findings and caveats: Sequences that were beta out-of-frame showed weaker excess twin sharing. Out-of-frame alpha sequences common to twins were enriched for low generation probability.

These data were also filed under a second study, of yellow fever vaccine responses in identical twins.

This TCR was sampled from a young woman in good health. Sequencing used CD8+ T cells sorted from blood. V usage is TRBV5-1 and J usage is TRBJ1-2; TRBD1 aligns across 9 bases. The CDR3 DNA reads TGCGCCAGCAGCCCCGGACAGGGGTACTATGGCTACACCTTC. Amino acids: CASSPGQGYYGYTF.